The 9 T cell receptor beta chains presented below share a single source sample, sequenced in a study of regulatory T cells in long-lasting Graves disease. The time point was: newly diagnosed GD, antithyroid drugs for less than 3 months. PBMC RNA served as the TCR library source. Combining iRepertoire HTBI primers with Arm-PCR of CDR3 regions, the authors built TCR beta libraries. Using its own MiXCR run on the multiplex PCR reads, TCRdb lists one record per CDR3 protein. The sample lists 200,000 to 250,000 distinct CDR3 sequences, roughly 20% seen once, with about 11% in the top ten. The sample also formed part of further work on T cells in Graves' hyperthyroidism and ophthalmopathy.

The sequenced sample was peripheral blood mononuclear cells (PBMCs), obtained at new diagnosis, from a patient treated with antithyroid drugs. The receptors shown here come from a woman aged 30 to 39 with Graves disease.

This clonotype has at least ten counts. This chain links TRBV24-1 with TRBJ2-1; D gene unclear. Trimming removed 4 bases at V and 10 bases at J, with 19 bases between. The CDR3 loop spans 15 amino acids. The germline V gene encodes CDR1 KGHDR and CDR2 SFDVKD. CDR3 DNA: TGTGCCACCAGTGACTCTCTCCTCGTAGGGTACGAGCAGTTCTTC. Translating gives CATSDSLLVGYEQFF.

On this clonotype itself: This likely stems from a read error, as it lies one base from a far larger clone. V and J are TRBV28 and TRBJ2-1; D is possibly TRBD2 (6 bases). The J call may be faulty, since TRBJ2-5 better matches the DNA end. CDR1 is MDHEN, CDR2 SYDVKM, per germline. This CDR3 has 15 residues. This CDR3 is CASSGGSREWETQYF. CDR3 coding DNA: TGTGCCAGCAGCGGAGGGTCCAGGGAATGGGAGACCCAGTACTTC.

This clonotype was found many times. V and J are TRBV11-1 and TRBJ2-3; 10 bases fit TRBD2. Trimming at V came to 5 bases and at J to 4 bases, leaving 9 bases not matched to a gene. The CDR3 spans 16 residues. Germline V gives CDR1 SGHAT, CDR2 FQDESV (reference sequence). The CDR3 loop reads CASSPRVAGGPDTQYF. CDR3 bases: TGTGCCAGCAGCCCCCGGGTAGCGGGAGGTCCAGATACGCAGTATTTT.

V gene TRBV11-2 combines with J gene TRBJ1-4; D unresolved. This CDR3 is built from 12 residues. V lost 5 bases to trimming and J lost 8 bases, with 9 bases between them. From germline, CDR1 is SGHAT and CDR2 FQNNGV. The DNA for the CDR3 is TGTGCCAGCAGCCGGAAGGACGAAAAACTGTTTTTT. This gives the protein CASSRKDEKLFF.

This clonotype was seen many times. The chain couples TRBV28 to TRBJ1-2; no firm D call. V was cut by 8 bases and J by 0 bases, with 13 bases left in between. The CDR3 extends over 14 amino acids. Germline V gene data show CDR1 as MDHEN and CDR2 as SYDVKM. In DNA form, the CDR3 reads TGTGCCAGCGGTCGCTCGGGTTCTAACTATGGCTACACCTTC. Protein: CASGRSGSNYGYTF.

This clonotype was observed many times. V gene TRBV7-3 combines with J gene TRBJ1-5; TRBD1 agrees at 12 bases. This CDR3 spans 18 amino acids. Per germline, CDR1 SGHTA and CDR2 FQGTGA. The ends lost 4 bases at V and 0 bases at J; junction bases unmatched: 7. CDR3 in amino acids: CASSSGTGGLYSNQPQHF. The CDR3 nucleotides read TGTGCCAGCAGCTCCGGGACAGGGGGCCTTTATAGCAATCAGCCCCAGCATTTT.

V and J are TRBV12-3 or TRBV12-4 and TRBJ1-2, with D unresolved. The V and J ends lost 3 bases and 4 bases respectively, with 12 bases between them. The CDR3 is made up of 14 amino acids. CDR3 sequence reads: CASSFAASSYGYTF. The CDR3 DNA is TGTGCCAGCAGTTTTGCGGCCAGCTCCTATGGCTACACCTTC.

This clonotype was counted at least ten times. This chain uses TRBV27 with TRBJ2-1; a possible D gene is TRBD2 (6 bases). The CDR3 totals 15 residues. The germline CDR1 and CDR2 sequences are MNHEY and SMNVEV (reference sequence). Trimming took 4 bases from V and 0 from J, leaving 10 bases between them. The CDR3: CASSSSASSYNEQFF. CDR3 DNA sequence: TGTGCCAGCAGTTCTAGCGCCAGCTCCTACAATGAGCAGTTCTTC.

This clonotype appeared many times. The chain carries TRBV19 and TRBJ2-1, with TRBD2 matching over 14 bases. V lost 4 bases to trimming and J lost 6 bases; unmatched junction nucleotides: 11. In germline, CDR1 is LNHDA, CDR2 SQIVND (reference sequence). The CDR3 covers 18 residues. CDR3 bases: TGTGCCAGTAGTACTGGGACTAGCGGGAGACTTAACCGCAATGAGCAGTTCTTC. Its protein is CASSTGTSGRLNRNEQFF.